This T cell receptor beta chain originates from a study of cytomegalovirus exposure and HLA in healthy donors. Broader study findings: Researchers left out some V segments, among them TRBV6-2 and TRBV6-3, as indistinguishable.

Both 60 Vbeta primers and 13 Jbeta primers went into the PCR. TCRdb's table, derived via immunoSEQ multiplex PCR, lists solely in-frame clones and lacks some. The table lists 110,000 or so clones, 74% of them singletons. This CDR3 has 14 residues. The V gene's germline CDR1 is SNHLY and CDR2 FYNNEI. Trimming cost V 4 bases and J 1 base, with 9 bases left between them. A remark on this clone: What it binds is not known.

The sample consisted of PBMCs. This receptor was taken from a woman aged 50 to 60 in good health and CMV-seropositive. The rearrangement links TRBV2 to TRBJ2-3; D possibly corresponds to TRBD1 (6 bases). CDR3 amino acids: CASSVDRGTDTQYF. CDR3 DNA: TGTGCCAGCAGTGTGGACAGAGGCACAGATACGCAGTATTTT.